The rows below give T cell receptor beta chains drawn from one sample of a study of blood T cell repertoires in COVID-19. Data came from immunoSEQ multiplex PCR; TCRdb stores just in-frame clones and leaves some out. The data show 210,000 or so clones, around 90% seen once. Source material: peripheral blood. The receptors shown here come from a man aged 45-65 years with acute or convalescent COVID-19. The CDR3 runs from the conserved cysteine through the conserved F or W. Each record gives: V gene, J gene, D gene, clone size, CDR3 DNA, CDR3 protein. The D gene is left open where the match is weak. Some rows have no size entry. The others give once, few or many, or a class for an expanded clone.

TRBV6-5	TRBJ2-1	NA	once	TGTGCCAGCAGCCCCCCCGCGGCCTCCTACAATGAGCAGTTCTTC	CASSPPAASYNEQFF
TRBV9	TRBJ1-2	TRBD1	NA	TGTGCCAGCAGCGCGGGACAGCTTAACTATGGCTACACCTTC	CASSAGQLNYGYTF
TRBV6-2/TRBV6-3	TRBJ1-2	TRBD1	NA	TGTGCCAGCAGCAAATCCGGGACAGCGAATGGCTACACCTTC	CASSKSGTANGYTF
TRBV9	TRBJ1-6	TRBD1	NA	TGTGCCAGCAGCCCATCCGGGACAGGAGGCTCCTATAATTCACCCCTCCACTTT	CASSPSGTGGSYNSPLHF
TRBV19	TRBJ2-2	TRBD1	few	TGTGCCAGTAGTAGGGGACAGGGGCTCCCCACCGGGGAGCTGTTTTTT	CASSRGQGLPTGELFF
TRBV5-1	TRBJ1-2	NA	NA	TGCGCCACCACCCCCGGTGGATCAGGGGACAACTATGGCTACACCTTC	CATTPGGSGDNYGYTF
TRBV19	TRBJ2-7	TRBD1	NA	TGTGCCAGTAGTATTGGTCCGGGACAGGGGGTCGAGCAGTACTTC	CASSIGPGQGVEQYF
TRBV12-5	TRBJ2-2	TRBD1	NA	TGTGCTAGTGCGCTAGACGGGACAGGGTTCGGCGGGGAGCTGTTTTTT	CASALDGTGFGGELFF
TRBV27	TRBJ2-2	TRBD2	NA	TGTGCCAGCACTGTCCGACTAGCGGGAGTGTATACCGGGGAGCTGTTTTTT	CASTVRLAGVYTGELFF
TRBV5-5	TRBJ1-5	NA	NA	TGTGCCAGCAGCATGGAAGGGGTACGAAGCAATCAGCCCCAGCATTTT	CASSMEGVRSNQPQHF
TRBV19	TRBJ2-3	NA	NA	TGTGCCAGTAGAGTGGGGCAAGATACGCAGTATTTT	CASRVGQDTQYF
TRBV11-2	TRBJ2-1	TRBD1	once	TGTGCCAGCAGCTTAGGCGTCACAGGGGGCTACAATGAGCAGTTCTTC	CASSLGVTGGYNEQFF
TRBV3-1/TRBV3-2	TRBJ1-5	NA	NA	TGTGCCAGCAGCCAAGGCGGTAATCAGCCCCAGCATTTT	CASSQGGNQPQHF
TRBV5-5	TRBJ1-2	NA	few	TGTGCCAGCAGCTTGGACGCCCAGGGGGGCTACACCTTC	CASSLDAQGGYTF
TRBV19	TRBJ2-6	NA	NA	TGTGCCAGTAGTATAGGGCTGGTAAGCTCTGGGGCCAACGTCCTGACTTTC	CASSIGLVSSGANVLTF
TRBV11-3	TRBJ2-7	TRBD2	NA	TGTGCCAGCAGCTTAACGGGACTAGCGGTCTGGGAGCAGTACTTC	CASSLTGLAVWEQYF
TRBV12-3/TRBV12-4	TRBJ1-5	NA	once	TGTGCCAGCAGCCCTGGACAGTATCAGCCCCAGCATTTT	CASSPGQYQPQHF
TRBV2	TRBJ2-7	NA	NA	TGTGCCAGCACAGGGTCCTACGAGCAGTACTTC	CASTGSYEQYF
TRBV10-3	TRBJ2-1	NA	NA	TGTGCCATCAGCTCAGGGAATGAGCAGTTCTTC	CAISSGNEQFF
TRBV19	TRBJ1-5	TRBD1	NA	TGTGCCAGTAGTACCCCGAGGGGGCAAAAGGCTCAGCCCCAGCATTTT	CASSTPRGQKAQPQHF
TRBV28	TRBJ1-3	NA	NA	TGTGCCAGCAGTTGGAGTGGGGCAAGCTCTGGAAACACCATATATTTT	CASSWSGASSGNTIYF
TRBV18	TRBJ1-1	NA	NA	TGTGCCAGCTCAAGTGCCGGGGAGGGGGCTTTCTTT	CASSSAGEGAFF
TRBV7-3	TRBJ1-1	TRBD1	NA	TGTGCCAGCAGCCCCGCGGGGGACAGGTGGGGGAACACTGAAGCTTTCTTT	CASSPAGDRWGNTEAFF
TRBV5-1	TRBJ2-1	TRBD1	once	TGCGCCAGCAGCCTAGACCAGACAGGGCCTTTCAATGAGCAGTTCTTC	CASSLDQTGPFNEQFF
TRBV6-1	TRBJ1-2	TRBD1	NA	TGTGCCAGCAGTGCATGGACAGGGTCTCAACTAGGAGTTCGGTATGGCTACACCTTC	CASSAWTGSQLGVRYGYTF
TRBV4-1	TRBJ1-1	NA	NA	TGCGCCAGCAGCCTAGATCAAAAGGGGCATAAGAACACTGAAGCTTTCTTT	CASSLDQKGHKNTEAFF